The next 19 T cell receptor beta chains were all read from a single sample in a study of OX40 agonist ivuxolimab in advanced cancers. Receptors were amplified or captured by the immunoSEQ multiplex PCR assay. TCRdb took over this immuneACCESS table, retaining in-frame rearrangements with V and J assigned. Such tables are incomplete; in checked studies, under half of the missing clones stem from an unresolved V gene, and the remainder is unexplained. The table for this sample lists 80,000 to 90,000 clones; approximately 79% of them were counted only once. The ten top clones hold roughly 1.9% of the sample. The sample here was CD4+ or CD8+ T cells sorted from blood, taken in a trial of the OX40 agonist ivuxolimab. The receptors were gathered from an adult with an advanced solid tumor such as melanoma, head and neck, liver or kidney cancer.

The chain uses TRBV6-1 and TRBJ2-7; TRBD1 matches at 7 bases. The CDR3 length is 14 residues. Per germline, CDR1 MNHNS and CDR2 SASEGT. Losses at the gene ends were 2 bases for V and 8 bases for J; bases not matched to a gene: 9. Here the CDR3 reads CASSELTGTVQQYF. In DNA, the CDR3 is TGTGCCAGCAGTGAATTAACAGGGACAGTCCAGCAGTACTTC.

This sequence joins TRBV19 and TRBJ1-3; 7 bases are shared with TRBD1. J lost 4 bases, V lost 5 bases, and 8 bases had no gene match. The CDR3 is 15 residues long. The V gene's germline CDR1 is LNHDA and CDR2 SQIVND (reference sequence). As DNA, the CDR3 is TGTGCCAGTAGTCGGGACAGCCAACTCGGAAACACCATATATTTT. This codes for CASSRDSQLGNTIYF.

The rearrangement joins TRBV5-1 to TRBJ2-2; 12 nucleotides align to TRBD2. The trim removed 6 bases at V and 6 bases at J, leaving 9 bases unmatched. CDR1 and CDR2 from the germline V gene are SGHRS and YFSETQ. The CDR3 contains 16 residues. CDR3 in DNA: TGCGCCAGCATTTCGGCGCCTAGCGGGGGGGCCGGGGAGCTGTTTTTT. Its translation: CASISAPSGGAGELFF.

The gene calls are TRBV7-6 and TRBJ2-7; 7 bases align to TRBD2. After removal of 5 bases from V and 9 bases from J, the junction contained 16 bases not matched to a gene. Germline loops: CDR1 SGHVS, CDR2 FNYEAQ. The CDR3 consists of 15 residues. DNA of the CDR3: TGTGCCAGCAGCCGCGAGGCTAGCGGACGATGGGGGCAGTACTTC. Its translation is CASSREASGRWGQYF.

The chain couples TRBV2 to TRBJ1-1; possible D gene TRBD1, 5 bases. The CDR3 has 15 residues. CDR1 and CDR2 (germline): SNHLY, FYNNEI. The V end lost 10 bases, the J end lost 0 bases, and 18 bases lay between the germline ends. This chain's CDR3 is CATLHRQNVNTEAFF. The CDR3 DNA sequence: TGTGCCACCCTACATCGACAGAACGTGAACACTGAAGCTTTCTTT.

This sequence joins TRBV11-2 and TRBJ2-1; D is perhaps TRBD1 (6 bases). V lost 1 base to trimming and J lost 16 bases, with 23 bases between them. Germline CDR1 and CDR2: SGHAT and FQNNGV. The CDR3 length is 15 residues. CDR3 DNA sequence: TGTGCCAGCAGCTTAGGGACAGACCAGGCTAGCCATTTTTTCTTC. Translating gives CASSLGTDQASHFFF.

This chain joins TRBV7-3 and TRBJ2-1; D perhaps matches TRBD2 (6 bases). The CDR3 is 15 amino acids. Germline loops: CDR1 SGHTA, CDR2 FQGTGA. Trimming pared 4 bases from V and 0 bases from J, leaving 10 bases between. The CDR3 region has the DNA TGTGCCAGCAGCTCCGGGAGAAGCTCCTACAATGAGCAGTTCTTC. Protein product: CASSSGRSSYNEQFF.

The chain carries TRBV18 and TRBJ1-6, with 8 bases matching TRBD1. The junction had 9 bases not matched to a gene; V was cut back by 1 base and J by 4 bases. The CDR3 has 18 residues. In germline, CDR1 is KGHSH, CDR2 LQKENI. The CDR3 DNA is TGTGCCAGCTCACCACGACGGCAGGGGGCTTCTTATAATTCACCCCTCCACTTT. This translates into CASSPRRQGASYNSPLHF.

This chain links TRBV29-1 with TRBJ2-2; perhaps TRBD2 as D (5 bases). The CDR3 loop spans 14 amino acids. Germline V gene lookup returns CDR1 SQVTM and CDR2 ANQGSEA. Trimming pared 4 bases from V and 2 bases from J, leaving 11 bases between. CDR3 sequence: CSVGASYNTGELFF. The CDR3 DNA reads TGCAGCGTTGGCGCTAGCTATAACACCGGGGAGCTGTTTTTT.

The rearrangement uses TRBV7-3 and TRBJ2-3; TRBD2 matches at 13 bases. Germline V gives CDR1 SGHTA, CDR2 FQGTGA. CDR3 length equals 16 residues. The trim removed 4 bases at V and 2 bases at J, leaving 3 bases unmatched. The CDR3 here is CASSSGLAGATDTQYF. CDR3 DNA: TGTGCCAGCAGCTCCGGACTAGCGGGGGCCACAGATACGCAGTATTTT.

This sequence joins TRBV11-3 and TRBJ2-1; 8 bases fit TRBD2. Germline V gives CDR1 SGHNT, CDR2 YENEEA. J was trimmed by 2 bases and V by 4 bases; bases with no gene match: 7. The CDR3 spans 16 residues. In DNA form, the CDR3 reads TGTGCCAGCAGCTCCCAGCCCGGGGGGGCCTACAATGAGCAGTTCTTC. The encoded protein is CASSSQPGGAYNEQFF.

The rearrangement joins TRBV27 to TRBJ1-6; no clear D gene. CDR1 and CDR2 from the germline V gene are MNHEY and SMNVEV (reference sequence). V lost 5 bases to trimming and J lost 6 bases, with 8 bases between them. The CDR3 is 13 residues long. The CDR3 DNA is TGTGCCAGCAGTAGATCCCCTAATTCACCCCTCCACTTT. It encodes CASSRSPNSPLHF.

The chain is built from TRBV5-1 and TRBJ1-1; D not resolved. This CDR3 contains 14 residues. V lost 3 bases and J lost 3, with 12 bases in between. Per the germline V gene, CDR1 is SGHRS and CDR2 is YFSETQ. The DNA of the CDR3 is TGCGCCAGCAGCTCGGTTCGGGGTGACACTGAAGCTTTCTTT. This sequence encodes CASSSVRGDTEAFF.

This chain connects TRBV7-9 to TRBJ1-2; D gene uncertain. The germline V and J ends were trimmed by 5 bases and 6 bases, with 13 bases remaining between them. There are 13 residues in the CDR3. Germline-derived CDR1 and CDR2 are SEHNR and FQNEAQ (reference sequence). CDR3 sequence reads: CASSPSLGHGYTF. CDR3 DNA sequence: TGTGCCAGCAGCCCCAGTCTCGGCCATGGCTACACCTTC.

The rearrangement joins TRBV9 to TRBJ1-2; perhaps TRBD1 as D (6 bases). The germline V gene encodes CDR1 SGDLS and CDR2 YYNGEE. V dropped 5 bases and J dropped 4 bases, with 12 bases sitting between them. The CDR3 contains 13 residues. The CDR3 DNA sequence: TGTGCCAGCAGTTTCACAGGGACCTATGGCTACACCTTC. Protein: CASSFTGTYGYTF. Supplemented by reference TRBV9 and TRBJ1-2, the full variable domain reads DSGVTQTPKHLITATGQRVTLRCSPRSGDLSVYWYQQSLDQGLQFLIQYYNGEERAKGNILERFSAQQFPDLHSELNLSSLELGDSALYFCASSFTGTYGYTFGSGTRLTVV.

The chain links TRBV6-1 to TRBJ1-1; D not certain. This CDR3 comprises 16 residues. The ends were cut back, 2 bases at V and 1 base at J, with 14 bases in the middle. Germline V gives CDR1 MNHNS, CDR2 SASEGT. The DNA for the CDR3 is TGTGCCAGCAGTGAATACCAATTCGGGTCGAACACTGAAGCTTTCTTT. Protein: CASSEYQFGSNTEAFF.

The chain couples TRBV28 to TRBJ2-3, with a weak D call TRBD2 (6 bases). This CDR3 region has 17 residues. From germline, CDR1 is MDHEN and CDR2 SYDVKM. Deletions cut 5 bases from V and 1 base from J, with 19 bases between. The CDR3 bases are TGTGCCAGCAGTCCAAACCGGTGGTCTAGCGGCACAGATACGCAGTATTTT. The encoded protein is CASSPNRWSSGTDTQYF.

CDR3 amino acids: CASSLGQGRAYEQYF. Written as DNA, the CDR3 is TGTGCCAGCAGTCTCGGACAGGGGCGGGCCTACGAGCAGTACTTC. This chain connects TRBV2 to TRBJ2-7; 9 nucleotides agree with TRBD1. Trimming took 5 bases from V and 2 from J; bases not matched to a gene: 7. Germline-derived CDR1 and CDR2 are SNHLY and FYNNEI. CDR3 length: 15 residues.

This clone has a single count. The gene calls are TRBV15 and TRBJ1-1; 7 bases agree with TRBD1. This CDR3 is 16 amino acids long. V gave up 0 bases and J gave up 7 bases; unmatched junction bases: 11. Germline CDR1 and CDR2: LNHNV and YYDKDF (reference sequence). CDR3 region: CATSRETGRNPVEAFF. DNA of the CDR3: TGTGCCACCAGCAGAGAGACAGGGAGAAATCCCGTTGAAGCTTTCTTT.